The clone carrying this T cell receptor beta chain was counted only a few times. What it binds is unknown. A CD45RO/CCR7/CD25/CD127/CD95/CD27 panel sorted naive, central memory, regulatory and stem cell-like memory CD4+ cells. This entry belongs to a study of beta chain features in type 1 diabetes. Findings and caveats of the study: Whether HLA type influences TCRB rearrangement remained unresolved here. In patients and controls equally, PCR might favor templates that are shorter. Among patients with Type 1 diabetes, TCRB CDR3s were moderately but significantly shorter in every one of the four CD4+ subsets.

TCRB transcripts that were expressed got sequenced, as all of the isolated RNA had been reverse transcribed. Data came from immunoSEQ multiplex PCR; TCRdb stores just in-frame clones and leaves some out. The data hold 500,000 to 800,000 clones, with over 10% observed a single time. Sequenced material: naive CD4+ T cells from blood. This receptor was obtained from a man in his thirties or forties with type 1 diabetes.

CDR3 nucleotides: TGTGCCAGCAGTGAAGTCCTAGCGGGGATTGAGCAGTTCTTC. Encoded protein: CASSEVLAGIEQFF. The rearrangement links TRBV6-1 to TRBJ2-1; 9 nucleotides match TRBD2. The CDR3 has 14 amino acids. Trimming removed 1 base from V and 9 bases from J; junction bases left unmatched: 4. In germline, CDR1 is MNHNS, CDR2 SASEGT.